Only one count was recorded for the clone carrying this T cell receptor (beta chain). This sample is part of a study of shared clonotypes between healthy human individuals. Spread over ten immunoSEQ deep assay plates, unsorted PBMC DNA underwent sequencing. The method was immunoSEQ multiplex PCR; TCRdb's version includes in-frame clones alone and lacks a portion of them. This table holds approximately 500,000 clones, 65% to 85% found once. Trimming left V 2 bases short and J 2 bases short, with 11 bases between. The CDR3 loop spans 14 amino acids. Germline lookup yields CDR1 SGHRS and CDR2 YFSETQ. This sequence originates from a woman between 35 and 50 years old in good health. Some clones in this sample may be carry-over from other donors' samples. The sample taken for sequencing was PBMCs. The gene calls are TRBV5-1 and TRBJ2-7; D unclear. This CDR3 reads CASSFRPDAYEQYF. CDR3 sequence (DNA): TGCGCCAGCAGCTTTAGACCCGACGCCTACGAGCAGTACTTC.